One sample yielded the 18 T cell receptor beta chains listed below, sequenced in a study of patients and donors after allogeneic stem cell transplantation. MiXCR, run by TCRdb on the RT-PCR reads, gives a single entry per CDR3 protein. Here the sample spans 900,000 to 1,000,000 distinct CDR3 sequences, over 15% being singletons. The sample consisted of blood, either unsorted or a sorted T cell fraction (not recorded which). Receptors were obtained from a human donor who was either an allogeneic HSCT recipient or a stem cell or donor lymphocyte infusion donor (not recorded which). It is not recorded whose cells these are; they may come from a transplant donor.

This clonotype came up a few times. The rearrangement joins TRBV6-2 or TRBV6-3 to TRBJ2-1; TRBD2 aligns across 10 bases. Germline CDR1 is MNHEY and CDR2 is SVGEGT. The CDR3 has 19 residues. J gave up 2 bases and V 6 bases, and 16 bases lay outside the gene matches. The CDR3 nucleotides read TGTGCCAGCAGGATACTAGCGGGAAACCCCCTTCGTGCCTACAATGAGCAGTTCTTC. Encoded protein: CASRILAGNPLRAYNEQFF.

Only a few counts were recorded for this clonotype. The rearrangement uses TRBV4-2 and TRBJ2-1, with TRBD2 matching 8 bases. Germline values: CDR1 LGHNA, CDR2 YNFKEQ. CDR3 length equals 15 residues. V was clipped by 1 base and J by 9 bases; unmatched bases: 8. CDR3: CASSQVERESVEQFF. CDR3 DNA: TGTGCCAGCAGCCAAGTCGAGCGGGAGTCGGTTGAGCAGTTCTTC.

This clonotype showed up just a few times. The rearrangement links TRBV5-6 to TRBJ2-5, with D maybe TRBD1 (6 bases). CDR1 and CDR2 (germline): SGHDT, YYEEEE. Between the trimmed V and J ends, which lost 6 bases and 4 bases, there was a span of 10 bases. This CDR3 region has 12 residues. The CDR3 DNA reads TGTGCCAGCACAGGGGAACGAGAGACCCAGTACTTC. Encoded protein: CASTGERETQYF. The whole variable domain, remainder taken from reference TRBV5-6 and TRBJ2-5, is DAGVTQSPTHLIKTRGQQVTLRCSPKSGHDTVSWYQQALGQGPQFIFQYYEEEERQRGNFPDRFSGHQFPNYSSELNVNALLLGDSALYLCASTGERETQYFGPGTRLLVL.

The V and J genes are TRBV4-1 and TRBJ2-5; D may match TRBD1 or TRBD2 (6 bases each). CDR1 is MGHRA and CDR2 is YSYEKL in the germline V gene. V dropped 8 bases and J dropped 5 bases, with 18 bases sitting between them. This CDR3 is 14 amino acids long. The CDR3 nucleotides read TGCGCCAGCGGTGAAGTATTGGGGGGCGAGACCCAGTACTTC. Protein: CASGEVLGGETQYF.

The sample holds a few counts of this clonotype. The V call is TRBV24-1, the J call TRBJ2-7; the match to TRBD1 covers 10 bases. CDR3 length: 16 residues. The germline V gene has CDR1 KGHDR and CDR2 SFDVKD. With V trimmed by 4 bases and J by 6 bases, 11 bases remained unmatched. Here the CDR3 DNA reads TGTGCCACCAGTGACCCTAACGGACAGGGGGTCGGCGAGCAGTACTTC. It translates to CATSDPNGQGVGEQYF.

This clonotype was seen a few times. This chain connects TRBV20-1 to TRBJ2-1; no definite D call. The ends were cut back, 2 bases at V and 10 bases at J, with 12 bases in the middle. The CDR3 runs 12 residues. Germline values: CDR1 DFQATT, CDR2 SNEGSKA (reference sequence). CDR3: CSARLRSFEQFF. Written as DNA, the CDR3 is TGCAGTGCTAGACTCAGATCGTTCGAGCAGTTCTTC.

The chain joins TRBV30 to TRBJ2-7, with D perhaps TRBD1 or TRBD2 (6 bases each). There are 10 residues in the CDR3. The germline gives CDR1 GTSNPN, CDR2 SVGIG (reference sequence). The germline V and J ends were trimmed by 8 bases and 6 bases, with 11 bases remaining between them. The CDR3 DNA reads as TGTGCCCAAGGAGGGGGCGAGCAGTACTTC. This sequence encodes CAQGGGEQYF.

This chain links TRBV7-2 with TRBJ1-1, with D perhaps matching TRBD1 (6 bases). Trimming left V 1 base short and J 4 bases short, with 16 bases between. The V gene's germline CDR1 is SGHTA and CDR2 FQGNSA. CDR3 length equals 16 residues. CDR3 coding DNA: TGTGCCAGCAGCTTAGTTTGGACTAAAGGGGGCACTGAAGCTTTCTTT. It translates to CASSLVWTKGGTEAFF.

This chain uses TRBV5-6 with TRBJ1-2; weak D call: TRBD1 (5 bases). This CDR3 has 13 residues. Deletions cut 4 bases from V and 6 bases from J, with 13 bases between. Per germline, CDR1 SGHDT and CDR2 YYEEEE. In DNA, the CDR3 is TGTGCCAGCAGCATAGACAGAGGGGATGGCTACACCTTC. This encodes CASSIDRGDGYTF.

The CDR3 region is CASSQDWAGELSRNTIYF. The CDR3 DNA follows: TGTGCCAGCAGCCAAGACTGGGCAGGGGAATTGAGTAGGAACACCATATATTTT. The chain carries TRBV4-2 and TRBJ1-3, with D possibly being TRBD1 (6 bases). CDR1 and CDR2 (germline): LGHNA, YNFKEQ. CDR3 length: 18 residues. The V end lost 0 bases, the J end lost 7 bases, and 22 bases lay between the germline ends.

In this sample, this clonotype turned up many times. The V and J genes are TRBV12-3 or TRBV12-4 and TRBJ2-7, with TRBD1 as a possible D gene (6 bases). The CDR3 covers 13 residues. Between the trimmed V and J ends, which lost 6 bases and 1 base, there was a span of 10 bases. The chain's CDR3 is CASSPGASYEQYF. The CDR3 nucleotides read TGTGCCAGCAGCCCAGGGGCTTCCTACGAGCAGTACTTC.

This clonotype was counted ten times or more. This chain links TRBV12-3 or TRBV12-4 with TRBJ2-3; 9 bases line up with TRBD1. The CDR3 consists of 14 residues. V was clipped by 6 bases and J by 7 bases; unmatched bases: 8. CDR3 residues: CASRKTGGEYTQYF. The CDR3 DNA reads TGTGCCAGCAGGAAAACAGGGGGCGAATATACGCAGTATTTT.

The rearrangement links TRBV30 to TRBJ2-5; D is perhaps TRBD1 or TRBD2 (5 bases each). V was trimmed by 8 bases and J by 3 bases, leaving 10 bases between them. From germline, CDR1 is GTSNPN and CDR2 SVGIG (reference sequence). This CDR3 region has 11 residues. For the CDR3, the DNA is TGTGCCGGGACGGCCAAAGAGACCCAGTACTTC. This gives the protein CAGTAKETQYF.

The rearrangement links TRBV7-8 to TRBJ2-1; possible D gene TRBD1, 6 bases. Trimming removed 3 bases from V and 0 bases from J, with 9 bases in between. Germline V CDR1 and CDR2: SGHVS, FQNEAQ. This CDR3 contains 15 residues. CDR3 in DNA: TGTGCCAGCAGCTTTTCAGGGGTCTCCTACAATGAGCAGTTCTTC. Amino acids: CASSFSGVSYNEQFF.

Many counts were recorded for this clonotype. V usage is TRBV20-1 and J usage is TRBJ1-5; D not certain. The CDR3 is made up of 11 amino acids. The germline CDR1 and CDR2 sequences are DFQATT and SNEGSKA (reference sequence). V lost 5 bases and J 4 bases, leaving 6 bases between the germline ends. CDR3 DNA sequence: TGCAGTGCTCTTTCTAATCAGCCCCAGCATTTT. Translating it yields CSALSNQPQHF.

The rearrangement uses TRBV7-2 and TRBJ2-1; 7 bases fit TRBD2. The germline CDR1 and CDR2 sequences are SGHTA and FQGNSA. Germline trimming cut 7 bases from V and 13 bases from J; bases unmatched to any gene: 13. The CDR3 is made up of 13 amino acids. The CDR3: CASTLRWGGDQFF. The CDR3 DNA reads TGTGCCAGCACCCTAAGGTGGGGAGGGGATCAGTTCTTC.

There are a few counts of this clonotype. The chain joins TRBV7-2 to TRBJ2-1; tentative D call: TRBD1 (6 bases). CDR3 size: 16 residues. V lost 0 bases and J 7 bases, leaving 16 bases between the germline ends. Germline CDR1 and CDR2: SGHTA and FQGNSA. The CDR3 protein is CASSLASGQKSNEQFF. The CDR3 DNA follows: TGTGCCAGCAGCTTAGCATCGGGACAAAAATCGAATGAGCAGTTCTTC.

The rearrangement joins TRBV9 to TRBJ2-3; D may be TRBD1 (6 bases). V lost 1 base and J lost 4, with 19 bases in between. The germline V gene encodes CDR1 SGDLS and CDR2 YYNGEE. CDR3 length: 17 residues. CDR3 DNA: TGTGCCAGCAGCGTAAAACCACAGGGATCCAACGCAGATACGCAGTATTTT. Its protein product is CASSVKPQGSNADTQYF.